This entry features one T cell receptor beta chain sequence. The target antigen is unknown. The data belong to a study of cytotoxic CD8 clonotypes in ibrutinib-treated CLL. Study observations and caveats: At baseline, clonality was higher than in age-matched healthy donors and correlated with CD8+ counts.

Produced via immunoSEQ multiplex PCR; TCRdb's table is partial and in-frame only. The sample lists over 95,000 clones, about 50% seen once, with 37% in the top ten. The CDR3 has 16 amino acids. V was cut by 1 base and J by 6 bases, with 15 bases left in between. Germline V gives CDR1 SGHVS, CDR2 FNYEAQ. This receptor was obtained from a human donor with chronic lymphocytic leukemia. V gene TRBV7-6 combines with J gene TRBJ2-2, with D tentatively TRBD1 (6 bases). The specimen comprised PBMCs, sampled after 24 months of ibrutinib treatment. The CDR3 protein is CASSLGQGLEAGELFF. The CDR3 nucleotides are TGTGCCAGCAGCTTAGGTCAGGGGTTAGAGGCCGGGGAGCTGTTTTTT.